The T cell receptor (beta chain) described here comes from a study of OX40 agonist ivuxolimab in advanced cancers. Overall study results and limits: Antigens targeted by the expanded peripheral T cells were not determined.

TCRdb's table, derived via immunoSEQ multiplex PCR, lists solely in-frame clones and lacks some. In the table there are 60,000 to 85,000 clones, over 80% of which are singletons. A remark on this clone: What it binds is not known.

The length of the CDR3 is 14 residues. Germline CDR1 and CDR2: SGHTA and FQGNSA. V was cut by 1 base and J by 4 bases, with 10 bases left in between. This sequence was found in an adult with an advanced solid tumor such as melanoma, head and neck, liver or kidney cancer. The V and J genes are TRBV7-2 and TRBJ1-2; D is unclear. This material consisted of CD4+ or CD8+ T cells sorted from blood, taken in a trial of the OX40 agonist ivuxolimab. The DNA of the CDR3 is TGTGCCAGCAGCTTAGACCCCAACAGCTATGGCTACACCTTC. Residues: CASSLDPNSYGYTF.